Sequencing of this T cell receptor beta chain was carried out in a study of CD8 T cell repertoires and HIV-1 epitope variants. Study background: Twenty-five autologous and known Gag and Nef epitope variant peptides each stimulated T cells separately. Tested: three Gag epitope families, Nef HW9 and YT9. General study results and limits: The assay identified only TCR beta chains of antigen-proliferating T cells. About five clonotypes recognized Nef KF9, one HW9, none TAALDMSHF.

Germline loops: CDR1 SGHTA, CDR2 FQGNSA. The CDR3 runs to 18 residues. Trimming pared 5 bases from V and 0 bases from J, leaving 20 bases between. Comment on this clone: The antigen remains undetermined.

TCRdb's table, derived via immunoSEQ multiplex PCR, lists solely in-frame clones and lacks some. Of about 2,900 clones detected, approximately 76% appear once; the ten largest clones hold about 44%. The sample comprised cultured CD8+ T cells derived from PBMCs. The clonotype was recovered from a male donor with HIV. V and J are TRBV7-2 and TRBJ2-1, with D possibly matching TRBD1 (5 bases). CDR3 nucleotide sequence: TGTGCCAGCAGCCGTTGGGGCGCTGACCCGAGCTCCTACAATGAGCAGTTCTTC. It translates to CASSRWGADPSSYNEQFF.